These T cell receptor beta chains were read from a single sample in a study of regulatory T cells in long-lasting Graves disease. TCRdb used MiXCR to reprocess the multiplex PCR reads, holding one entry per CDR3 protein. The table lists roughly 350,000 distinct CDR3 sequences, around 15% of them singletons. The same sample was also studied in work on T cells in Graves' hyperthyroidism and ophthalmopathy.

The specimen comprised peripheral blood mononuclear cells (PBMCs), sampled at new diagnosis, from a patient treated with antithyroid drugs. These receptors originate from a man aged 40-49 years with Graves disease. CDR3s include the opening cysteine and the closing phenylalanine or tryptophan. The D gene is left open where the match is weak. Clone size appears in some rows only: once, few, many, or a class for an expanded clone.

TGTGCCAGCAGTACTAGGACAGGGAGTCCAGAAAAACTGTTTTTT | CASSTRTGSPEKLFF | TRBJ1-4 | - | TRBD1 | TRBV12-3/TRBV12-4
TGTGCCAGCAGCCATCGGGGGGGCGGTACAGATACGCAGTATTTT | CASSHRGGGTDTQYF | TRBJ2-3 | many | TRBD2 | TRBV3-1
TGTGCCAGCAGAAATCCTTCCGGTGAGGGCGGGGATACGCAGTATTTT | CASRNPSGEGGDTQYF | TRBJ2-3 | many | - | TRBV7-9
TGTGCCAGCAGCTTAGACATTGGTAATTCACCCCTCCACTTT | CASSLDIGNSPLHF | TRBJ1-6 | - | - | TRBV7-9
TGTGCCAGCAGCTTAGGGGCTAGCTACGAGCAGTACTTC | CASSLGASYEQYF | TRBJ2-7 | many | - | TRBV11-3
TGTGCCATCAGTGAGTTGAAAGGGTACGAGCAGTACTTC | CAISELKGYEQYF | TRBJ2-7 | few | - | TRBV10-3
TGTGCCAGCAGCTTAGGCCTACCTGGGACAGCGGGGGACACTGAAGCTTTCTTT | CASSLGLPGTAGDTEAFF | TRBJ1-1 | once | TRBD1 | TRBV13
TGTGCCAGTAGGGAGACAGGGGCCTCCTACGAGCAGTACTTC | CASRETGASYEQYF | TRBJ2-7 | many | TRBD1 | TRBV19
TGTGCCAGCAGCGGCAGACAGGGTATTAATGAAAAACTGTTTTTT | CASSGRQGINEKLFF | TRBJ1-4 | - | TRBD1 | TRBV5-4
TGTGCCAGCAGCCGATCTTCCCACTACGAGCAGTACTTC | CASSRSSHYEQYF | TRBJ2-7 | many | - | TRBV28
TGCAGTGCTAGAGATCGTGTCAAAAACATTCAGTACTTC | CSARDRVKNIQYF | TRBJ2-4 | many | - | TRBV20-1
TGTGCCAGCAGCGTAGTTCTGTCAGATAAGCAGTTCTTC | CASSVVLSDKQFF | TRBJ2-1 | many | - | TRBV9
TGTGCCAGCAGTCCGGACAGGAATTACTACGAGCAGTACTTC | CASSPDRNYYEQYF | TRBJ2-7 | many | TRBD1 | TRBV6-2/TRBV6-3
TGTGCCAGCAGCCGCCGGGGCGATAACTATGGCTACACCTTC | CASSRRGDNYGYTF | TRBJ1-2 | few | - | TRBV11-2
TGTGCCAGCAGTTTACAACAGGGATGGCACACTGAAGCTTTCTTT | CASSLQQGWHTEAFF | TRBJ1-1 | many | - | TRBV28
TGCAGCGTCGAGGGGGGAGCGGGGGGCCTCTCGGGGGGCCAGTACTTC | CSVEGGAGGLSGGQYF | TRBJ2-5 | once | TRBD2 | TRBV29-1
TGCAGCGTTGGATCTGGGGCCAACGTCCTGACTTTC | CSVGSGANVLTF | TRBJ2-6 | few | - | TRBV29-1
TGTGCCATCAGCAGCCAGGGCTCGGGCAATCAGCCCCAGCATTTT | CAISSQGSGNQPQHF | TRBJ1-5 | many | - | TRBV10-3
TGTGCCAGCAGTCGATGGGGGCGGGACACCTCCTACGAGCAGTACTTC | CASSRWGRDTSYEQYF | TRBJ2-7 | many | - | TRBV7-2
TGTGCCAGCAGCTTTTTCTGGGGGGCCGGGGAGCTGTTTTTT | CASSFFWGAGELFF | TRBJ2-2 | - | - | TRBV5-4
TGTGCCAGCAGCCCAGGGCTGACGACAGCTTTGGCTTTCTTT | CASSPGLTTALAFF | TRBJ1-1 | many | - | TRBV9
TGTGCCAGCAGTAAGACTAGCGGGTCCTACAATGAGCAGTTCTTC | CASSKTSGSYNEQFF | TRBJ2-1 | once | TRBD2 | TRBV2
TGTGCCAGCAGCTCGACACATAGCTCCTACGAGCAGTACTTC | CASSSTHSSYEQYF | TRBJ2-7 | many | - | TRBV7-2
TGTGCCAGCAGTGGGGGGACCACCTACGAGCAGTACTTC | CASSGGTTYEQYF | TRBJ2-7 | many | - | TRBV2
TGCGCCAGCTCCGGGGGTGGGGGGGCCGCCTACAATGAGCAGTTCTTC | CASSGGGGAAYNEQFF | TRBJ2-1 | many | - | TRBV5-1
TGTGCCAGCAGCCCACGGACAGAGAACATTCAGTACTTC | CASSPRTENIQYF | TRBJ2-4 | many | - | TRBV12-3/TRBV12-4
TGTGCCAGCAGTCTCAATAGGGGGCGCACAGATACGCAGTATTTT | CASSLNRGRTDTQYF | TRBJ2-3 | many | TRBD1 | TRBV28
TGTGCCAGCAGGCAGGACAGGGGGGGATCACCCCTCCACTTT | CASRQDRGGSPLHF | TRBJ1-6 | - | TRBD1 | TRBV12-3/TRBV12-4
TGCGCCAGCAGATATGGACGCGAGAATGGCTACACCTTC | CASRYGRENGYTF | TRBJ1-2 | many | - | TRBV5-1
TGCAGTGCCAGGGCAGCAGGTCGTATCGCCGGGGAGCTGTTTTTT | CSARAAGRIAGELFF | TRBJ2-2 | many | - | TRBV20-1
TGTGCCAGCAGCACACAAAGGGGGGGGAATGAGCAGTTCTTC | CASSTQRGGNEQFF | TRBJ2-1 | many | - | TRBV11-2
TGTGCCAGCAGCTTCGGGTTTGGAGAGACCCAGTACTTC | CASSFGFGETQYF | TRBJ2-5 | - | - | TRBV11-2
TGTGCCAGCTCCGGGACAGGGGGCGGAAGCACCGGGGAGCTGTTTTTT | CASSGTGGGSTGELFF | TRBJ2-2 | many | TRBD1 | TRBV2
TGCGCCAGCAGCCCGGCGGGTGAGCAGTTCTTC | CASSPAGEQFF | TRBJ2-1 | few | - | TRBV5-1
TGTGCCAGCAGCCAAGAGTATAGCCCTGGGGATGAGCAGTTCTTC | CASSQEYSPGDEQFF | TRBJ2-1 | many | - | TRBV4-2
TGTGCCAGCAGCTTAAGGCTAGCGGGTACGCAGTATTTT | CASSLRLAGTQYF | TRBJ2-3 | many | TRBD2 | TRBV11-2
TGTGCCAGCAGCCCGGGACAGGGTTTAATAGCTGAAGCTTTCTTT | CASSPGQGLIAEAFF | TRBJ1-1 | few | TRBD1 | TRBV9
TGTGCCAGCAGCTCCCGGGGGGCACGGTTGCGCGATACGCAGTATTTT | CASSSRGARLRDTQYF | TRBJ2-3 | many | - | TRBV11-3
TGCAGCGTTGCGAAGATGAATGGACTGCCCGGACTAGCGGAAGACACAGATACGCAGTATTTT | CSVAKMNGLPGLAEDTDTQYF | TRBJ2-3 | many | TRBD2 | TRBV29-1
TGTGCCAGCGGACCGACAGGGGGCTGGAGCACTGAAGCTTTCTTT | CASGPTGGWSTEAFF | TRBJ1-1 | - | TRBD1 | TRBV12-3/TRBV12-4
TGTGCCAGCAGTGACCGCCGAGGGCCAAACTATGGCTACACCTTC | CASSDRRGPNYGYTF | TRBJ1-2 | many | - | TRBV12-3/TRBV12-4
TGTGCCAGCAGCCCACAGTTCTCTGGAAACACCATATATTTT | CASSPQFSGNTIYF | TRBJ1-3 | many | - | TRBV5-1
TGTGCCAGCCTCATCCGGCGGGGGGACAATGAGCAGTTCTTC | CASLIRRGDNEQFF | TRBJ2-1 | few | TRBD2 | TRBV7-2
TGTGCCAGCAGCTTAAGGGGGCGTGTAGATACGCAGTATTTT | CASSLRGRVDTQYF | TRBJ2-3 | many | TRBD1 | TRBV7-2
TGTGCCACCAGCATGGAGGGGACAGGTACTTGGGATACGCAGTATTTT | CATSMEGTGTWDTQYF | TRBJ2-3 | - | TRBD1 | TRBV15
TGTGCCAGCAGCTTAGCTAGCGGGACCTACAATGAGCAGTTCTTC | CASSLASGTYNEQFF | TRBJ2-1 | many | TRBD2 | TRBV7-2
TGTGCCAGCAGTTACTCGAGGGGGCCGAGAACTGAAGCTTTCTTT | CASSYSRGPRTEAFF | TRBJ1-1 | - | TRBD1 | TRBV6-5
TGTGCCAGCAGTGCTTTCAGGAGCACAGATACGCAGTATTTT | CASSAFRSTDTQYF | TRBJ2-3 | many | - | TRBV2
TGTGCCAGCAGCGACAGGGGGCTAAGGAACACTGAAGCTTTCTTT | CASSDRGLRNTEAFF | TRBJ1-1 | - | TRBD1 | TRBV7-2
TGTGCCAGCAGTCAGCAGGGGGAAAAACTGTTTTTT | CASSQQGEKLFF | TRBJ1-4 | many | - | TRBV28
TGCAGTGCTTATACTAGCGGGACCTCCTACGAGCAGTACTTC | CSAYTSGTSYEQYF | TRBJ2-7 | many | TRBD2 | TRBV20-1
TGCGCCAGCAGCTTGGCCGGTGGGTACGGAAACACCATATATTTT | CASSLAGGYGNTIYF | TRBJ1-3 | many | - | TRBV5-1
TGTGCCAGCAGCCAAAGTAATAGGGTCGGGGGGAATGGCGAAAAACTGTTTTTT | CASSQSNRVGGNGEKLFF | TRBJ1-4 | - | - | TRBV3-1